This T cell receptor (beta chain) comes out of a study of identical twins. Each CDR3 protein gets one entry after TCRdb re-called the 5' RACE reads with MiXCR. Here the sample spans hundreds of thousands of distinct CDR3 sequences, 6.1% being singletons. The ends lost 8 bases at V and 2 bases at J; junction bases unmatched: 3. The CDR3 has 14 amino acids. Germline CDR1 and CDR2: MNHEY and SMNVEV (reference sequence). Findings of the study overall: Fewer insertions were carried by abundant cord blood beta clonotypes, but none was seen in memory repertoires. Compared with models, monozygotic twins showed more out-of-frame TCR alpha sharing. Twin-shared out-of-frame alpha sequences showed excess low generation probability.

The donors were all healthy and Caucasian. This clonotype has a count of ten or more. Its antigen remains unknown. This TCR was sampled from a man aged 18 to 30 in good health. Sequenced: naive T cells sorted from blood. The V gene is TRBV27, the J gene TRBJ2-1; 10 bases map to TRBD2. The CDR3 is CASGAGGPYNEQFF. The CDR3 DNA is TGTGCCAGCGGAGCGGGAGGGCCCTACAATGAGCAGTTCTTC.